This T cell receptor beta chain was identified in a study of blood T cell repertoires in COVID-19. Looking at the study overall: The origin of the acute and convalescent COVID-19 samples was the United States, Italy and Spain. Sources were T cells, B-cell-depleted T cells, or PBMCs; the material itself was cDNA or gDNA.

In the original workflow: Reference gene primer amplification in the assay estimated nucleated cell counts. Repertoires were generated with immunoSEQ multiplex PCR, while TCRdb's copy carries only in-frame clones and drops some. Clone size and V and J calls were adopted from that table, with D and trimming inferred from the DNA. The top ten clones hold approximately 1.8% of a sample with more than 250,000 clones, approximately 90% of them seen once. Those enrolled in Seattle joined during active infection and were followed longitudinally afterward. The CDR3 is 14 residues long. V was trimmed by 3 bases and J by 9 bases, leaving 12 bases between them. Germline CDR1 LNHDA, CDR2 SQIVND (reference sequence).

This chain joins TRBV19 and TRBJ1-6; maybe TRBD1 (6 bases). This clonotype originated in a woman in her twenties or thirties with COVID-19, enrolled during active disease. The sample consisted of peripheral blood. The CDR3 nucleotides are TGTGCCAGTAGTATCCAGGGGCCGGGTTCACCCCTCCACTTT. Amino acid sequence: CASSIQGPGSPLHF.